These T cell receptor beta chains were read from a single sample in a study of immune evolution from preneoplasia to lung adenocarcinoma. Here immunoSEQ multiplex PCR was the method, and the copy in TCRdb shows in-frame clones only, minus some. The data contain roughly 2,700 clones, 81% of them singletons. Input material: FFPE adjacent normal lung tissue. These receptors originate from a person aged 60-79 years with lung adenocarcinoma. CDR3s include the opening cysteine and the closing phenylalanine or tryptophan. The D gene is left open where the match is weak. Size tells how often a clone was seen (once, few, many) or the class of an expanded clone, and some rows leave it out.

CDR3 protein: CSVLYPGTSYEQYF
CDR3 DNA: TGCAGCGTCCTATACCCTGGGACATCCTACGAGCAGTACTTC
J gene: TRBJ2-7
V gene: TRBV29-1
clone size: .
D gene: .

CDR3 protein: CASSLGNSYEQYF
CDR3 DNA: TGTGCCAGCAGTTTAGGCAACTCCTACGAGCAGTACTTC
J gene: TRBJ2-7
V gene: TRBV2
clone size: .
D gene: .

CDR3 protein: CASSPVLGMGKLFF
CDR3 DNA: TGTGCTAGCAGCCCCGTTTTGGGTATGGGAAAACTGTTTTTT
J gene: TRBJ1-4
V gene: TRBV7-7
clone size: .
D gene: .

CDR3 protein: CASGSPGEGGYTF
CDR3 DNA: TGTGCCAGCGGCTCACCAGGGGAGGGTGGCTACACCTTC
J gene: TRBJ1-2
V gene: TRBV27
clone size: .
D gene: .

CDR3 protein: CASSLAGPAYEQYF
CDR3 DNA: TGTGCCAGCAGCTTAGCGGGGCCCGCCTACGAGCAGTACTTC
J gene: TRBJ2-7
V gene: TRBV7-9
clone size: .
D gene: .

CDR3 protein: CASSRDSLLNTEAFF
CDR3 DNA: TGCGCCAGCAGCCGAGACAGCCTCCTGAACACTGAAGCTTTCTTT
J gene: TRBJ1-1
V gene: TRBV4-1
clone size: .
D gene: .

CDR3 protein: CASSFEDRGEREKLFF
CDR3 DNA: TGTGCCAGCAGTTTCGAGGACAGGGGGGAAAGGGAAAAACTGTTTTTT
J gene: TRBJ1-4
V gene: TRBV28
clone size: .
D gene: TRBD1

CDR3 protein: CASSLPRGGGIYEQYF
CDR3 DNA: TGTGCCAGCAGTCTCCCTCGGGGTGGCGGGATCTACGAGCAGTACTTC
J gene: TRBJ2-7
V gene: TRBV2
clone size: .
D gene: .

CDR3 protein: CSVGRGNYGYTF
CDR3 DNA: TGCAGCGTTGGGAGGGGTAACTATGGCTACACCTTC
J gene: TRBJ1-2
V gene: TRBV29-1
clone size: .
D gene: .

CDR3 protein: CASSLSGGEQYF
CDR3 DNA: TGTGCCAGCAGTTTGTCCGGAGGTGAGCAGTACTTC
J gene: TRBJ2-7
V gene: TRBV28
clone size: .
D gene: .

CDR3 protein: CASTPGLAGGPLYEQYF
CDR3 DNA: TGTGCCAGCACCCCGGGACTAGCGGGAGGCCCCCTCTACGAGCAGTACTTC
J gene: TRBJ2-7
V gene: TRBV9
clone size: .
D gene: TRBD2

CDR3 protein: CASRRTGTGYNSPLHF
CDR3 DNA: TGTGCCAGTAGAAGAACCGGGACCGGCTATAATTCACCCCTCCACTTT
J gene: TRBJ1-6
V gene: TRBV19
clone size: .
D gene: .

CDR3 protein: CASRPGGGNEKLFF
CDR3 DNA: TGTGCCAGCAGGCCGGGGGGTGGTAATGAAAAACTGTTTTTT
J gene: TRBJ1-4
V gene: TRBV28
clone size: .
D gene: .

CDR3 protein: CASSQDGSWGVGNTF
CDR3 DNA: .
J gene: TRBJ1-2
V gene: TRBV2
clone size: .
D gene: .

CDR3 protein: CSVEPSGSPGEQFF
CDR3 DNA: TGCAGCGTTGAGCCTAGCGGGAGTCCAGGTGAGCAGTTCTTC
J gene: TRBJ2-1
V gene: TRBV29-1
clone size: .
D gene: TRBD2

CDR3 protein: CASSREGPGDTEAFF
CDR3 DNA: TGTGCCAGCTCTCGCGAGGGTCCAGGGGACACTGAAGCTTTCTTT
J gene: TRBJ1-1
V gene: TRBV18
clone size: .
D gene: .

CDR3 protein: CASSLQNNNEKLFF
CDR3 DNA: TGTGCCAGCAGTTTACAGAACAACAATGAAAAACTGTTTTTT
J gene: TRBJ1-4
V gene: TRBV28
clone size: .
D gene: .

CDR3 protein: CASRFEGSGAEAFF
CDR3 DNA: TGTGCCAGCAGATTTGAGGGGAGTGGGGCGGAAGCTTTCTTT
J gene: TRBJ1-1
V gene: TRBV14
clone size: once
D gene: .

CDR3 protein: CAWISANAEAFF
CDR3 DNA: TGTGCCTGGATTTCGGCAAACGCTGAAGCTTTCTTT
J gene: TRBJ1-1
V gene: TRBV30
clone size: .
D gene: .

CDR3 protein: CASSQEGTGASRRGYNSPLHF
CDR3 DNA: TGCGCCAGCAGCCAAGAAGGGACAGGGGCCTCGCGGCGCGGCTATAATTCACCCCTCCACTTT
J gene: TRBJ1-6
V gene: TRBV4-1
clone size: large
D gene: TRBD1